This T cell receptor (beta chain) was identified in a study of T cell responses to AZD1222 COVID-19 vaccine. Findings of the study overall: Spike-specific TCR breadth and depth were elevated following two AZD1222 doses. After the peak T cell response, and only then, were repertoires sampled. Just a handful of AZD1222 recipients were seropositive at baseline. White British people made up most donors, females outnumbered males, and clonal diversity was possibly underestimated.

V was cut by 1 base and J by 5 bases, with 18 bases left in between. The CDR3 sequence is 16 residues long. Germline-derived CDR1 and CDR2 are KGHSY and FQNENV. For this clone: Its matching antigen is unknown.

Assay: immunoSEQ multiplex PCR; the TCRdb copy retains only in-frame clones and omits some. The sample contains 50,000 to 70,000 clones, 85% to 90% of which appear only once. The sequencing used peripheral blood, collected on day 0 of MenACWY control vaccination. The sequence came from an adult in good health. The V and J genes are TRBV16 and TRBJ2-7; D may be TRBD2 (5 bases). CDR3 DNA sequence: TGTGCCAGCAGCCAATTTAATCCTAGCTTCGGGAACGAGCAGTACTTC. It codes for CASSQFNPSFGNEQYF.